This T cell receptor beta chain came from a study of Graves' ophthalmopathy and Graves' hyperthyroidism. Overall study findings and caveats: Most thyroid clonotypes expanded beyond 0.001 frequency were also found in blood. The model forecast ophthalmopathy progression, reaching 70.59% sensitivity and about 75% specificity.

This clonotype was seen a handful of times. Its specificity is unknown. As the template, RNA transcripts were used to amplify TCR beta CDR3 regions. Investigators did first-round RT-PCR with HTBI primers, then second-round multiplex PCR. TCRdb recomputed calls from the multiplex PCR reads with MiXCR, one row per CDR3 protein. This repertoire shows 260,000 or so distinct CDR3 sequences, around 50% found once; its top ten account for less than 50%. Excluded: other autoimmune disease, uncontrolled infection, pregnancy or lactation. The CDR3 is made up of 13 amino acids. V was shortened by 6 bases and J by 7 bases, with 16 bases between the two germline ends.

The chain carries TRBV12-3 or TRBV12-4 and TRBJ2-7; a weak D match, TRBD2 (5 bases). The receptor was isolated from an adult man with Graves' ophthalmopathy. Sequences were obtained from peripheral blood. CDR3 residues: CASSPPRAREQYF. The CDR3 coding sequence is TGTGCCAGCAGCCCGCCGAGGGCCCGGGAGCAGTACTTC.